The text below deals with one TCR beta chain. The repertoire was sequenced with immunoSEQ multiplex PCR; TCRdb's copy has only in-frame clones and lacks some. Of 300,000 to 400,000 clones listed, around 86% are singletons. The germline V gene encodes CDR1 MDHEN and CDR2 SYDVKM. With 5 bases removed from V and 5 bases from J, the gap between germline ends came to 16 bases. The CDR3 has 15 amino acids. The data derive from a study of blood T cell repertoires in COVID-19. Specimen: peripheral blood. V usage is TRBV28 and J usage is TRBJ1-5; the D gene is possibly TRBD1 (6 bases). This clonotype was sampled from a man between 50 and 59 years old with active or convalescent COVID-19. CDR3: CASSPRDILYQPQHF. CDR3 nucleotides: TGTGCCAGCAGTCCCCGGGACATTCTCTATCAGCCCCAGCATTTT.